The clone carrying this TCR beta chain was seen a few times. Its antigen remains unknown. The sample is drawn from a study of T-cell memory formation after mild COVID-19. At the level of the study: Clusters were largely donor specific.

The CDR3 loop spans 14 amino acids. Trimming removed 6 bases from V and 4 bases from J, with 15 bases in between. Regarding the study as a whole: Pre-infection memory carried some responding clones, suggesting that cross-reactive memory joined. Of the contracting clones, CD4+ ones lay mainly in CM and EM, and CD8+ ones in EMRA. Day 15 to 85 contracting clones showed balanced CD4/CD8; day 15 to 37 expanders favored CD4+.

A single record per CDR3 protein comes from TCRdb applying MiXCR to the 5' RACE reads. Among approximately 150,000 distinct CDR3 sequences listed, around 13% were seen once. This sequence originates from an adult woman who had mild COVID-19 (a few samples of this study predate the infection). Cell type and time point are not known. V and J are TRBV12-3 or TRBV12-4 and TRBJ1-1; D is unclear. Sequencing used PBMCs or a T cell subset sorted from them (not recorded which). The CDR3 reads CASRGVGESTEAFF. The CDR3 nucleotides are TGTGCCAGCAGGGGAGTCGGGGAAAGCACTGAAGCTTTCTTT.